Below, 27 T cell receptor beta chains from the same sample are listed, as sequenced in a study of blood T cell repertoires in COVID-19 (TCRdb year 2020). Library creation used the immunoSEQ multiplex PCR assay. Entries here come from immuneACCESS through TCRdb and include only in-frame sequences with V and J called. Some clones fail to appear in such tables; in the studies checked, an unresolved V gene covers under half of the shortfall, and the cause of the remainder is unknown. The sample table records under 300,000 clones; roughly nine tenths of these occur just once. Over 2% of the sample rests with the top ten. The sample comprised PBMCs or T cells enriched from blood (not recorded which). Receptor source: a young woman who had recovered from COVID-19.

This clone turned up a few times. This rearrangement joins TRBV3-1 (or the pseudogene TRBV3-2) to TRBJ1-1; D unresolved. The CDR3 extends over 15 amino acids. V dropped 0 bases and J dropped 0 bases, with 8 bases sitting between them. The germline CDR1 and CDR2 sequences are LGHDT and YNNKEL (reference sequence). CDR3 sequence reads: CASSQDGAVNTEAFF. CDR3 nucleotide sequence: TGTGCCAGCAGCCAAGACGGAGCCGTGAACACTGAAGCTTTCTTT.

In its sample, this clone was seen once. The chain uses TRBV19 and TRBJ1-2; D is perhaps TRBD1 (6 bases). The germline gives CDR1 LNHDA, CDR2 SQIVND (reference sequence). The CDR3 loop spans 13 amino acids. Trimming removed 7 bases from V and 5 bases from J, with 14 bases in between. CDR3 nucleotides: TGTGCCAGTACTCGGGGGGGCCGATATGGCTACACCTTC. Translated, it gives CASTRGGRYGYTF.

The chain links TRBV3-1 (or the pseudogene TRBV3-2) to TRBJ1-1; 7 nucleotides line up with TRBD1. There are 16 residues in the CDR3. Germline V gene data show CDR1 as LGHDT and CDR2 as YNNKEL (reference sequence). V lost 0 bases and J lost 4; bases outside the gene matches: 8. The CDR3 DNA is TGTGCCAGCAGCCAAGATCCGTTGACAGGGTTCACTGAAGCTTTCTTT. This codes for CASSQDPLTGFTEAFF.

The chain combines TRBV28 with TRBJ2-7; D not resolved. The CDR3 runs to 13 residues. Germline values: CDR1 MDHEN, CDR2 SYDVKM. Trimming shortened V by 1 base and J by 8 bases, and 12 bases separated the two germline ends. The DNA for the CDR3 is TGTGCCAGCAGTTTATCCCTCTTGAGCCAGCAGTACTTC. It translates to CASSLSLLSQQYF.

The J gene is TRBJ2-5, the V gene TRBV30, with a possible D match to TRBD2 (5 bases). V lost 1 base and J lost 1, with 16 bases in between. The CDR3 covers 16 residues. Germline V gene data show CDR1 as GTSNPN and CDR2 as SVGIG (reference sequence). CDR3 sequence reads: CAWSGGSGASQETQYF. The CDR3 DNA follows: TGTGCCTGGAGTGGAGGGAGTGGTGCCAGCCAAGAGACCCAGTACTTC.

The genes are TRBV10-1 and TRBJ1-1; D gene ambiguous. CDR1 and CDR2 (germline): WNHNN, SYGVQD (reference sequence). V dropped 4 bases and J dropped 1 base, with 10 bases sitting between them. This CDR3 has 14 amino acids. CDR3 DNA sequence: TGCGCCAGCAGTGTGAGTGCGGGGAACACTGAAGCTTTCTTT. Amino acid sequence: CASSVSAGNTEAFF.

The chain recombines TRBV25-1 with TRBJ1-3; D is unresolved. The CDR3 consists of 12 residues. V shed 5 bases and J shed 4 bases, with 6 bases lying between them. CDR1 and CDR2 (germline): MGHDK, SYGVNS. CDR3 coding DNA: TGTGCCAGCAGTCTCTCCGGAAACACCATATATTTT. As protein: CASSLSGNTIYF.

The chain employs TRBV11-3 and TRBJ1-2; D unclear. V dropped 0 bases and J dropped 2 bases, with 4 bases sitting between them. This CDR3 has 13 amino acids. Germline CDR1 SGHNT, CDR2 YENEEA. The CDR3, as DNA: TGTGCCAGCAGCTTAGAACGGAACTATGGCTACACCTTC. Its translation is CASSLERNYGYTF.

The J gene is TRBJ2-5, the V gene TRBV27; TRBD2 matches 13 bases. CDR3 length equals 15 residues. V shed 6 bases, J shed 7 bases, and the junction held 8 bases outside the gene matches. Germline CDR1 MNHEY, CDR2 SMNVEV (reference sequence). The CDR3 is CASRLAGGPSATQYF. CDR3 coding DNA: TGTGCCAGCAGACTAGCGGGGGGGCCTTCAGCGACCCAGTACTTC.

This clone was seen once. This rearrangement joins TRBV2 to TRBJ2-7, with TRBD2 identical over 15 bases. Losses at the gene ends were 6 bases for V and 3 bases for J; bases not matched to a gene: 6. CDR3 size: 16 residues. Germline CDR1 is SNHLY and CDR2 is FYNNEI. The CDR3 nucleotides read TGTGCCAGCAGCCTGGGACTAGCGGGGGGCCGCTACGAGCAGTACTTC. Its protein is CASSLGLAGGRYEQYF.

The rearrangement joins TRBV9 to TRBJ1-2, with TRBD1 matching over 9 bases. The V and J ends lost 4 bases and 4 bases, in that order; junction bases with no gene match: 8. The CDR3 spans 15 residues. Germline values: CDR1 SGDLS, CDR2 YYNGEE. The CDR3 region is CASSSNRGHGYGYTF. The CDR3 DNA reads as TGTGCCAGCAGCTCCAACAGGGGGCATGGCTATGGCTACACCTTC. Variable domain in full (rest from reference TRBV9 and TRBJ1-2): DSGVTQTPKHLITATGQRVTLRCSPRSGDLSVYWYQQSLDQGLQFLIQYYNGEERAKGNILERFSAQQFPDLHSELNLSSLELGDSALYFCASSSNRGHGYGYTFGSGTRLTVV.

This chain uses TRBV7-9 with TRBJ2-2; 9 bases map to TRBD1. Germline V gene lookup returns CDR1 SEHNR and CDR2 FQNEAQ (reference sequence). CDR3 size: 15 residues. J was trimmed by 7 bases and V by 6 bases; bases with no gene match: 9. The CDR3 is CASSRHGQGIGELFF. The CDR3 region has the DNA TGTGCCAGCAGTCGCCATGGACAGGGGATCGGGGAGCTGTTTTTT. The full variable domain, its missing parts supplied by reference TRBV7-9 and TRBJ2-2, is DTGVSQNPRHKITKRGQNVTFRCDPISEHNRLYWYRQTLGQGPEFLTYFQNEAQLEKSRLLSDRFSAERPKGSFSTLEIQRTEQGDSAMYLCASSRHGQGIGELFFGEGSRLTVL.

The CDR3 here is CASPLRDGYTF. CDR3 nucleotide sequence: TGTGCCTCCCCCCTCAGGGATGGCTACACCTTC. The chain couples TRBV30 to TRBJ1-2; D is perhaps TRBD1 (5 bases). The CDR3 totals 11 residues. Germline V CDR1 and CDR2: GTSNPN, SVGIG (reference sequence). The V end was cut by 7 bases, the J end by 6 bases, with 12 bases between. Looking up the rest from reference TRBV30 and TRBJ1-2 gives the full variable domain: SQTIHQWPATLVQPVGSPLSLECTVEGTSNPNLYWYRQAAGRGLQLLFYSVGIGQISSEVPQNLSASRPQDRQFILSSKKLLLSDSGFYLCASPLRDGYTFGSGTRLTVV.

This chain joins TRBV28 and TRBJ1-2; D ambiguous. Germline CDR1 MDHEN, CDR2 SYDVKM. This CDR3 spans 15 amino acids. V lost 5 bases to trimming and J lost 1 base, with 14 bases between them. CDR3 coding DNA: TGTGCCAGCAGTCGCTTTCTGGGGAGTAACTATGGCTACACCTTC. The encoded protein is CASSRFLGSNYGYTF.

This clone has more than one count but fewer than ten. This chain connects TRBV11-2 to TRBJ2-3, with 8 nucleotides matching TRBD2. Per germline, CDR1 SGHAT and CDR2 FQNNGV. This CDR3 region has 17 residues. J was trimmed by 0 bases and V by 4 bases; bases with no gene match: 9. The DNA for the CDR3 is TGTGCCAGCAGCTACCAGACGGGGGGGACTAGCACAGATACGCAGTATTTT. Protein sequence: CASSYQTGGTSTDTQYF.

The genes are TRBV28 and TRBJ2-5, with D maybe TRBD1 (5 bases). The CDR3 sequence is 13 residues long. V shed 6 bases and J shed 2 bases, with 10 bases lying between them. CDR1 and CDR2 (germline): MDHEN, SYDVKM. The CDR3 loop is CASSKTVQETQYF. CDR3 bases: TGTGCCAGCAGCAAGACAGTGCAAGAGACCCAGTACTTC.

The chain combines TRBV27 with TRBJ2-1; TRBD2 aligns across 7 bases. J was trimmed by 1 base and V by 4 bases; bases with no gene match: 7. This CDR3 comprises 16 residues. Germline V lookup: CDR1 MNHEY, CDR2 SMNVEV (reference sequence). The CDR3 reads CASSSPGGGSYNEQFF. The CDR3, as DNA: TGTGCCAGCAGTTCCCCCGGCGGGGGATCCTACAATGAGCAGTTCTTC.

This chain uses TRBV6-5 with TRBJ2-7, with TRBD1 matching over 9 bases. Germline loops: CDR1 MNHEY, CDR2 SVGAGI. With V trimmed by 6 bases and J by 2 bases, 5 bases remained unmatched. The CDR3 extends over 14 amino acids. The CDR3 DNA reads TGTGCCAGCAGGATGGACAGGGGAACCTACGAGCAGTACTTC. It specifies CASRMDRGTYEQYF.

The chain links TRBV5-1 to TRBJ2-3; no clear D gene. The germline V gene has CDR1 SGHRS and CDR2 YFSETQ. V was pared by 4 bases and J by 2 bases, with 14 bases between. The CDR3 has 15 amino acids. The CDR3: CASSRRPGDTDTQYF. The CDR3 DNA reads TGCGCCAGCAGCCGTCGCCCCGGAGACACAGATACGCAGTATTTT.

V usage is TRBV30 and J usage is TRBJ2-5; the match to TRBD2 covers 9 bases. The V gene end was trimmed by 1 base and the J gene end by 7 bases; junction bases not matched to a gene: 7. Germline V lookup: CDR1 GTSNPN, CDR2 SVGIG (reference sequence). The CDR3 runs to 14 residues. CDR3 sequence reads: CAWSGGGVWWTQYF. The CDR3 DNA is TGTGCCTGGAGTGGCGGGGGGGTTTGGTGGACCCAGTACTTC.

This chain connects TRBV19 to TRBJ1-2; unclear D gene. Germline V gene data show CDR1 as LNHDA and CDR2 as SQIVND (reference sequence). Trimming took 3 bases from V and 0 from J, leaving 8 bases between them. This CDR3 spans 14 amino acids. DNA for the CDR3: TGTGCCAGTAGTATCACCCAGGCTAACTATGGCTACACCTTC. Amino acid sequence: CASSITQANYGYTF.

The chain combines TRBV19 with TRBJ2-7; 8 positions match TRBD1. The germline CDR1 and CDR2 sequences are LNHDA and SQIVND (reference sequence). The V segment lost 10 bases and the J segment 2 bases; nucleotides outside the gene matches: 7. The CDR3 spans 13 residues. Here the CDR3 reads CATGQGRTYEQYF. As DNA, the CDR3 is TGTGCCACAGGACAGGGCCGGACCTACGAGCAGTACTTC.

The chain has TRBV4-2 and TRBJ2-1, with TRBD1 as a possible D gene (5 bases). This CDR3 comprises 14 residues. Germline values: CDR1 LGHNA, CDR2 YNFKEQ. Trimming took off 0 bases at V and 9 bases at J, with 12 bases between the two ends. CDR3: CASSQELRGSEQFF. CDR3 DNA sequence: TGTGCCAGCAGCCAAGAACTAAGGGGCAGTGAGCAGTTCTTC.

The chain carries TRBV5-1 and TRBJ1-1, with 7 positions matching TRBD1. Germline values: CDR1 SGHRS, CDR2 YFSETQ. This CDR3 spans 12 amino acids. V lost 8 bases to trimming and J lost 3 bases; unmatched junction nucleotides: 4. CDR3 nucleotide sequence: TGCGCCAGTACAGACAGGGACACTGAAGCTTTCTTT. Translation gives CASTDRDTEAFF.

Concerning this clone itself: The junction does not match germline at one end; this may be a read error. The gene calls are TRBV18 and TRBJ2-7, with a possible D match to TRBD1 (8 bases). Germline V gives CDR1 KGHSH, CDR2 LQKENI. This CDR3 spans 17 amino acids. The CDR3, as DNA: TGTGCCAGCTCATCACCTACAGGGGGGGCCGGCTCCTACGAGCAGTACTTC. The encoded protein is CASSSPTGGAGSYEQYF.

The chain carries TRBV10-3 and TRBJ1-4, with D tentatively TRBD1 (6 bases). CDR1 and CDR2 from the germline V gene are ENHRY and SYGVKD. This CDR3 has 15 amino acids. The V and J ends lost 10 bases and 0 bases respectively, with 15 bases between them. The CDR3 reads CATRGGGSTNEKLFF. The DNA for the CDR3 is TGTGCCACCAGGGGTGGGGGGTCAACTAATGAAAAACTGTTTTTT.

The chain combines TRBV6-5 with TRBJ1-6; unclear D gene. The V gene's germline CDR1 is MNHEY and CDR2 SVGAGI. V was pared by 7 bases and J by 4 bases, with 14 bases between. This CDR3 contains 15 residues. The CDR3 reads CASKGPPGYNSPLHF. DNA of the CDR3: TGTGCCAGCAAGGGCCCTCCGGGATATAATTCACCCCTCCACTTT.